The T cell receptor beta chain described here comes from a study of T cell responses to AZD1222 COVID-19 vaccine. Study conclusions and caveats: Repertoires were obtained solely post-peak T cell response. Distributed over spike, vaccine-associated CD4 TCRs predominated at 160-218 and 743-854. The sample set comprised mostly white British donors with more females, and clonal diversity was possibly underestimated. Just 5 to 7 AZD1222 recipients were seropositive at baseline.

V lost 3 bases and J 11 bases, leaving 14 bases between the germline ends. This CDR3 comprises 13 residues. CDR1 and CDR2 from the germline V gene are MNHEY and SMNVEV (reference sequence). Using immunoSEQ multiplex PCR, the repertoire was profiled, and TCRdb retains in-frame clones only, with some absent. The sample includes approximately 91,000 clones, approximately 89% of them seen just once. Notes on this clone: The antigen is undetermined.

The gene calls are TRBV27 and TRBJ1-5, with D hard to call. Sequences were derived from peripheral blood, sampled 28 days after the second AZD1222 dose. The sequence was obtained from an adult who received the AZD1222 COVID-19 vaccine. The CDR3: CASSFSSLGTQHF. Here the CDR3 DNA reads TGTGCCAGCAGTTTCTCATCCCTAGGGACCCAGCATTTT.